The 29 T cell receptor beta chains reported below all come from one sample, sequenced in a study of blood T cell repertoires in COVID-19. This table comes from immunoSEQ multiplex PCR, and its TCRdb copy is limited to in-frame clones, with some not included. The table has around 240,000 clones, approximately 82% seen once; the top ten hold 1.5% to 2%. The sample taken for sequencing was peripheral blood. All receptors come from a woman of 80 years or more with acute or convalescent COVID-19.

This sequence joins TRBV7-3 and TRBJ1-1; TRBD1 aligns across 9 bases. CDR3 length: 15 amino acids. Germline CDR1 and CDR2: SGHTA and FQGTGA. V gave up 5 bases and J gave up 0 bases; unmatched junction bases: 4. CDR3: CASSKTGGLNTEAFF. DNA for the CDR3: TGTGCCAGCAGCAAGACAGGGGGATTGAACACTGAAGCTTTCTTT.

In DNA, the CDR3 is TGTGCCAGCAGCCTCAGCAATCAGCCCCAGCATTTT. It codes for CASSLSNQPQHF. V is TRBV5-5 and J is TRBJ1-5, with D hard to call. Deletions cut 4 bases from V and 1 base from J, with 3 bases between. The CDR3 is 12 residues long. Germline V lookup: CDR1 SGHKS, CDR2 YYEKEE (reference sequence).

This clone occurred once. J is TRBJ1-5 and V is TRBV5-1, with D perhaps matching TRBD1 (6 bases). Germline CDR1 is SGHRS and CDR2 is YFSETQ. The CDR3 runs to 15 residues. Trimming stripped 2 bases from V and 8 bases from J, with 17 bases between. CDR3 in DNA: TGCGCCAGCAGCTTCGGTACAGGGTCTGAGAAGCCCCAGCATTTT. Amino acids: CASSFGTGSEKPQHF.

This chain links TRBV19 with TRBJ1-1; D is ambiguous. The ends were cut back, 0 bases at V and 3 bases at J, with 5 bases in the middle. This CDR3 spans 13 amino acids. Germline CDR1 LNHDA, CDR2 SQIVND (reference sequence). The CDR3 here is CASSIEQYTEAFF. The CDR3 coding sequence is TGTGCCAGTAGTATAGAACAGTACACTGAAGCTTTCTTT.

The J gene is TRBJ2-1, the V gene TRBV7-3, with 9 bases that match TRBD2. The CDR3 runs 14 residues. From germline, CDR1 is SGHTA and CDR2 FQGTGA. Trimming at V came to 5 bases and at J to 6 bases, leaving 5 bases not matched to a gene. The CDR3 protein is CASSPSGIPNEQFF. The CDR3 DNA is TGTGCCAGCAGCCCTAGCGGGATCCCCAATGAGCAGTTCTTC.

The chain has TRBV24-1 and TRBJ1-2, with TRBD1 matching over 9 bases. The CDR3 extends over 14 amino acids. Germline trimming cut 3 bases from V and 8 bases from J; bases unmatched to any gene: 6. Per germline, CDR1 KGHDR and CDR2 SFDVKD. The CDR3 nucleotides are TGTGCCACCAGTGATCCGCGACAGGGGGAAGGCTACACCTTC. It codes for CATSDPRQGEGYTF.

The V gene is TRBV12-3 or TRBV12-4, the J gene TRBJ1-5, with a weak D call TRBD1 (5 bases). This CDR3 contains 13 residues. V shed 6 bases and J shed 6 bases, with 12 bases lying between them. DNA for the CDR3: TGTGCCAGCAGCCAGGGCCTGAGTCAGCCCCAGCATTTT. The encoded protein is CASSQGLSQPQHF.

The chain recombines TRBV6-1 with TRBJ1-2, with 7 nucleotides matching TRBD1. The CDR3 consists of 15 residues. Trimming cost V 3 bases and J 4 bases; bases outside gene matches: 8. Germline V gives CDR1 MNHNS, CDR2 SASEGT. The CDR3: CASSERGQIGYGYTF. CDR3 sequence (DNA): TGTGCCAGCAGTGAGAGGGGACAGATTGGCTATGGCTACACCTTC.

V is TRBV5-1 and J is TRBJ1-1, with TRBD1 as a possible D gene (6 bases). The germline CDR1 and CDR2 sequences are SGHRS and YFSETQ. V was cut by 2 bases and J by 8 bases, with 16 bases left in between. This CDR3 is 14 amino acids long. CDR3 region: CASSFNIAGAEAFF. Written as DNA, the CDR3 is TGCGCCAGCAGCTTTAACATCGCAGGGGCAGAAGCTTTCTTT.

CDR3 coding DNA: TGTGCCAGTACCCAGACAGGGGGCTGGAGGACAGATACGCAGTATTTT. As protein: CASTQTGGWRTDTQYF. The rearrangement links TRBV19 to TRBJ2-3, with TRBD1 identical over 10 bases. This CDR3 spans 16 amino acids. Germline V lookup: CDR1 LNHDA, CDR2 SQIVND (reference sequence). V lost 7 bases and J lost 3; bases outside the gene matches: 10. Looking up the rest from reference TRBV19 and TRBJ2-3 gives the full variable domain: DGGITQSPKYLFRKEGQNVTLSCEQNLNHDAMYWYRQDPGQGLRLIYYSQIVNDFQKGDIAEGYSVSREKKESFPLTVTSAQKNPTAFYLCASTQTGGWRTDTQYFGPGTRLTVL.

CDR3 bases: TGTGCCAGCTCATATAATCGGGACAGGGGGCCGGAAGGTCAGTTCTTC. This translates into CASSYNRDRGPEGQFF. The genes are TRBV18 and TRBJ2-1; TRBD1 aligns across 12 bases. Germline V gene lookup returns CDR1 KGHSH and CDR2 LQKENI. Trimming cost V 5 bases and J 13 bases; bases outside gene matches: 15. The CDR3 consists of 16 residues.

The chain joins TRBV6-5 to TRBJ2-2, with TRBD2 matching over 12 bases. V gave up 8 bases and J gave up 6 bases; unmatched junction bases: 7. The germline CDR1 and CDR2 sequences are MNHEY and SVGAGI. The CDR3 contains 15 residues. The CDR3 loop is CASGLAGGLSGELFF. CDR3 DNA sequence: TGTGCCAGCGGGCTAGCGGGGGGGCTTTCCGGGGAGCTGTTTTTT.

This chain links TRBV5-6 with TRBJ2-4; D not resolved. V was pared by 0 bases and J by 0 bases, with 7 bases between. The CDR3 runs 15 residues. The germline gives CDR1 SGHDT, CDR2 YYEEEE. Written as DNA, the CDR3 is TGTGCCAGCAGCTTGGCTGGCCTAGCCAAAAACATTCAGTACTTC. This sequence encodes CASSLAGLAKNIQYF.

The rearrangement links TRBV28 to TRBJ2-2, with 13 nucleotides matching TRBD2. The CDR3 consists of 18 residues. The V and J ends lost 6 bases and 4 bases, in that order; junction bases with no gene match: 11. Germline assignment: CDR1 MDHEN and CDR2 SYDVKM. CDR3 nucleotide sequence: TGTGCCAGCAGCCCCGCTACAGGACTAGCGGGAGCCACCGGGGAGCTGTTTTTT. The encoded protein is CASSPATGLAGATGELFF.

The chain is built from TRBV2 and TRBJ2-3, with D perhaps TRBD2 (6 bases). V was trimmed by 3 bases and J by 6 bases, leaving 25 bases between them. CDR3 length: 18 amino acids. Germline V CDR1 and CDR2: SNHLY, FYNNEI. This CDR3 reads CASSEDRLRAGPRDTQYF. The CDR3 bases are TGTGCCAGCAGTGAGGACCGATTGAGGGCGGGGCCCCGGGATACGCAGTATTTT. The variable domain in full, with the rest retrieved from reference TRBV2 and TRBJ2-3, is EPEVTQTPSHQVTQMGQEVILRCVPISNHLYFYWYRQILGQKVEFLVSFYNNEISEKSEIFDDQFSVERPDGSNFTLKIRSTKLEDSAMYFCASSEDRLRAGPRDTQYFGPGTRLTVL.

The rearrangement joins TRBV6-5 to TRBJ1-5, with 8 bases lining up with TRBD1. CDR1 MNHEY and CDR2 SVGAGI come from the germline V gene. The V gene end was trimmed by 4 bases and the J gene end by 7 bases; junction bases not matched to a gene: 6. The CDR3 contains 14 residues. The CDR3 nucleotides are TGTGCCAGCAGTTTTCTCGACAGGGGCCAGCCCCAGCATTTT. It translates to CASSFLDRGQPQHF.

V and J are TRBV5-1 and TRBJ1-1; D is undetermined. This CDR3 contains 16 residues. V was clipped by 2 bases and J by 0 bases, with 14 bases between them. The germline V gene encodes CDR1 SGHRS and CDR2 YFSETQ. The CDR3 protein is CASSFGGYTMNTEAFF. The DNA of the CDR3 is TGCGCCAGCAGCTTCGGAGGGTACACCATGAACACTGAAGCTTTCTTT. Filled out from reference TRBV5-1 and TRBJ1-1, the complete variable domain reads KAGVTQTPRYLIKTRGQQVTLSCSPISGHRSVSWYQQTPGQGLQFLFEYFSETQRNKGNFPGRFSGRQFSNSRSEMNVSTLELGDSALYLCASSFGGYTMNTEAFFGQGTRLTVV.

This rearrangement joins TRBV30 to TRBJ2-5; tentative D call: TRBD1 (6 bases). Per germline, CDR1 GTSNPN and CDR2 SVGIG (reference sequence). V was shortened by 0 bases and J by 5 bases, with 13 bases between the two germline ends. This CDR3 is 14 amino acids long. For the CDR3, the DNA is TGTGCCTGGAGTGTAGGATGGGGGCCTGAGACCCAGTACTTC. Translated, it gives CAWSVGWGPETQYF.

J is TRBJ1-1 and V is TRBV7-2; TRBD1 agrees at 9 bases. The V and J ends lost 5 bases and 11 bases, in that order; junction bases with no gene match: 9. Germline V lookup: CDR1 SGHTA, CDR2 FQGNSA. This CDR3 is built from 13 residues. CDR3 nucleotide sequence: TGTGCCAGCAGCGCGATTGGACAGGGGATGGCTTTCTTT. Amino acid sequence: CASSAIGQGMAFF. The full variable domain, in which reference TRBV7-2 and TRBJ1-1 provide the parts outside the CDR3, is GAGVSQSPSNKVTEKGKDVELRCDPISGHTALYWYRQSLGQGLEFLIYFQGNSAPDKSGLPSDRFSAERTGGSVSTLTIQRTQQEDSAVYLCASSAIGQGMAFFGQGTRLTVV.

In its sample, this clone was seen a few times. J is TRBJ2-7 and V is TRBV30, with 8 bases identical to TRBD2. This CDR3 spans 14 amino acids. Germline CDR1 and CDR2: GTSNPN and SVGIG (reference sequence). J lost 1 base, V lost 3 bases, and 5 bases had no gene match. CDR3: CAWSRGGGSYEQYF. CDR3 coding DNA: TGTGCCTGGAGCAGGGGCGGGGGGTCCTACGAGCAGTACTTC.

V usage is TRBV5-1 and J usage is TRBJ2-3; D is possibly TRBD2 (5 bases). Trimming pared 0 bases from V and 9 bases from J, leaving 11 bases between. Per the germline V gene, CDR1 is SGHRS and CDR2 is YFSETQ. CDR3 length: 13 amino acids. The CDR3 region is CASSLGTPSTQYF. In DNA form, the CDR3 reads TGCGCCAGCAGCTTGGGGACTCCATCCACGCAGTATTTT.

This chain uses TRBV7-3 with TRBJ1-3, with TRBD1 as a possible D gene (5 bases). Trimming shortened V by 3 bases and J by 9 bases, and 18 bases separated the two germline ends. The CDR3 spans 15 residues. Germline V lookup: CDR1 SGHTA, CDR2 FQGTGA. The CDR3, as DNA: TGTGCCAGCAGCTTCGAACCGGGCCTGGGGGGCACCATATATTTT. This sequence encodes CASSFEPGLGGTIYF.

The rearrangement joins TRBV5-6 to TRBJ1-2; 8 bases are shared with TRBD1. V gave up 4 bases and J gave up 5 bases; unmatched junction bases: 10. Germline-derived CDR1 and CDR2 are SGHDT and YYEEEE. The CDR3 length is 15 residues. Here the CDR3 reads CASSAVQGARYGYTF. In DNA, the CDR3 is TGTGCCAGCAGCGCGGTCCAGGGGGCAAGATATGGCTACACCTTC.

V gene TRBV3-1 (or the pseudogene TRBV3-2) combines with J gene TRBJ1-6; no clear D. The CDR3 consists of 12 residues. Germline V lookup: CDR1 LGHDT, CDR2 YNNKEL (reference sequence). Deletions cut 4 bases from V and 9 bases from J, with 7 bases between. In DNA, the CDR3 is TGTGCCAGCAGCCTAACCGGTTCACCCCTCCACTTT. Its protein product is CASSLTGSPLHF.

The chain has TRBV7-2 and TRBJ2-2, with 8 positions matching TRBD2. Germline-derived CDR1 and CDR2 are SGHTA and FQGNSA. This CDR3 contains 15 residues. With V trimmed by 6 bases and J by 2 bases, 5 bases remained unmatched. CDR3 amino acids: CASRPGLVNTGELFF. CDR3 DNA: TGTGCCAGCAGGCCGGGACTAGTTAACACCGGGGAGCTGTTTTTT. Full variable domain (missing parts from reference TRBV7-2 and TRBJ2-2): GAGVSQSPSNKVTEKGKDVELRCDPISGHTALYWYRQSLGQGLEFLIYFQGNSAPDKSGLPSDRFSAERTGGSVSTLTIQRTQQEDSAVYLCASRPGLVNTGELFFGEGSRLTVL.

The chain has TRBV7-9 and TRBJ2-1; D gene uncertain. The length of the CDR3 is 13 residues. CDR1 is SEHNR and CDR2 is FQNEAQ in the germline V gene (reference sequence). Deletions cut 5 bases from V and 5 bases from J, with 10 bases between. CDR3 residues: CASSLYEDNEQFF. The CDR3 coding sequence is TGTGCCAGCAGCCTATACGAAGACAATGAGCAGTTCTTC.

A few counts support this clone. The same CDR3 also results from other DNA sequences found in this sample. The rearrangement joins TRBV18 to TRBJ1-2; D possibly corresponds to TRBD1 (6 bases). This CDR3 has 12 amino acids. Trimming removed 2 bases at V and 6 bases at J, with 7 bases between. The germline CDR1 and CDR2 sequences are KGHSH and LQKENI. DNA of the CDR3: TGTGCCAGCTCACCAGGGGGCGATGGCTACACCTTC. This codes for CASSPGGDGYTF.

V and J are TRBV9 and TRBJ2-5; 12 bases match TRBD2. CDR3 length equals 18 residues. J gave up 5 bases and V 4 bases, and 15 bases lay outside the gene matches. Germline V gives CDR1 SGDLS, CDR2 YYNGEE. The CDR3, as DNA: TGTGCCAGCAGCTTTGGCGGGGGACTAGCGGGTTTGGGGGAGACCCAGTACTTC. Encoded protein: CASSFGGGLAGLGETQYF. Drawing the rest from reference TRBV9 and TRBJ2-5, the complete variable domain is DSGVTQTPKHLITATGQRVTLRCSPRSGDLSVYWYQQSLDQGLQFLIQYYNGEERAKGNILERFSAQQFPDLHSELNLSSLELGDSALYFCASSFGGGLAGLGETQYFGPGTRLLVL.

V usage is TRBV4-1 and J usage is TRBJ1-6, with D tentatively TRBD1 (6 bases). Germline V gives CDR1 MGHRA, CDR2 YSYEKL. The CDR3 spans 15 residues. Trimming shortened V by 1 base and J by 9 bases, and 13 bases separated the two germline ends. Here the CDR3 DNA reads TGCGCCAGCAGCCAAGTAACAGGGATGGTTTCACCCCTCCACTTT. It codes for CASSQVTGMVSPLHF.